This T cell receptor (beta chain) emerged from a study of blood T cell repertoires in COVID-19. Trimming removed 6 bases from V and 6 bases from J, with 8 bases in between. Germline CDR1 is SGHAT and CDR2 is FQNNGV. CDR3 length: 12 residues. Here immunoSEQ multiplex PCR was the method, and the copy in TCRdb shows in-frame clones only, minus some. The table shows approximately 52,000 clones, with 89% occurring only once. This TCR was recovered from a man aged 55 to 70 with active COVID-19. V is TRBV11-2 and J is TRBJ2-2, with D hard to call. The sequencing sample was made of peripheral blood. DNA for the CDR3: TGTGCCAGCAGGGCGGCGGCCGGGGAGCTGTTTTTT. This codes for CASRAAAGELFF.